This T cell receptor beta chain was sequenced for a study of blood T cells in healthy people across ages. Each donor had 8.5 to 10 milliliters of peripheral blood drawn. General study findings and limits: Long-lived donors carried more naive CD4+ cells and greater diversity than aged donors.

This clonotype was observed once. Its antigen is currently unknown. The ends lost 0 bases at V and 2 bases at J; junction bases unmatched: 4. Germline V gives CDR1 SGDLS, CDR2 YYNGEE. The CDR3 length is 15 residues. A J-beta primer mix and a sample-barcoded 5' primer were used in a second PCR of about 7 to 12 cycles. TCRdb redid the calling of the 5' RACE reads with MiXCR, one entry per CDR3 protein. The profile covers over 700,000 distinct CDR3 sequences, with 50% to 65% appearing a single time and under 50% taken by the ten largest. This sequence joins TRBV9 and TRBJ2-5, with 7 positions matching TRBD1. The sequence derives from a man older than 75 in good health. The material sequenced was blood. CDR3 loop: CASSVAGTVQETQYF. In DNA, the CDR3 is TGTGCCAGCAGCGTAGCGGGGACAGTTCAAGAGACCCAGTACTTC.